This record concerns one T cell receptor beta chain sequence. The J segment lost 5 bases and the V segment lost 3 bases, leaving 2 bases of the junction unmatched. This CDR3 is 13 amino acids long. From germline, CDR1 is SGHRS and CDR2 YFSETQ. The source of the sample is a study of cytomegalovirus exposure and HLA in healthy donors. It was with 60 Vbeta and 13 Jbeta primers that the PCR ran. Generated by immunoSEQ multiplex PCR, the TCRdb table keeps only in-frame clones and is missing some. The table lists some 97,000 clones, roughly 80% of them singletons, with roughly 14% in the top ten. This TCR was sampled from a male donor in good health and CMV-seropositive. This sequence joins TRBV5-1 and TRBJ2-3; 8 bases agree with TRBD1. What was sequenced was PBMCs. For the CDR3, the DNA is TGCGCCAGCAGCTCCGACAGGGGAGATACGCAGTATTTT. Translation gives CASSSDRGDTQYF. The full variable domain, with the rest looked up from reference TRBV5-1 and TRBJ2-3, is KAGVTQTPRYLIKTRGQQVTLSCSPISGHRSVSWYQQTPGQGLQFLFEYFSETQRNKGNFPGRFSGRQFSNSRSEMNVSTLELGDSALYLCASSSDRGDTQYFGPGTRLTVL.